The source of this TCR beta chain is a study of blood T cell repertoires in COVID-19. V was cut by 3 bases and J by 2 bases, with 7 bases left in between. The germline V gene has CDR1 SGHTA and CDR2 FQGNSA. The CDR3 spans 13 residues. Turning to this clone: The sample carries other DNA sequences with the same CDR3.

In the study's own analysis: Researchers report that nucleated cell counts were estimated from reference gene primer amplification. Libraries were prepared by immunoSEQ multiplex PCR; TCRdb keeps only in-frame clonotypes and omits some of them. The DNA gave D and trimming, while V, J and clone size come from that table. In the table there are 250,000 or so clones, around 84% of which are singletons. The chain couples TRBV7-2 to TRBJ2-5; a possible D gene is TRBD2 (5 bases). The TCR sequence derives from a man aged 35 to 55 who had recovered from COVID-19. The sample comprised PBMCs or T cells enriched from blood (not recorded which). CDR3 amino acids: CASSFTGQETQYF. The CDR3 DNA reads as TGTGCCAGCAGCTTTACGGGGCAAGAGACCCAGTACTTC.